This T cell receptor beta chain derives from a study of blood T cells in healthy people across ages. The use of a sample-barcoded 5' primer and a J-beta primer mix characterized a second PCR of 7 to 11 cycles. TCRdb re-analysed the 5' RACE reads in MiXCR, keeping a single row per CDR3 protein. The profile shows 800,000 to 950,000 distinct CDR3 sequences, 25% to 30% of them singletons. Germline lookup yields CDR1 SEHNR and CDR2 FQNEAQ (reference sequence). The CDR3 contains 13 residues. V lost 0 bases, J lost 9 bases, and 5 bases stayed unmatched. These data also formed part of another study, on T cells of mothers and their children. That work adds: The M1S primer of the second PCR added sample barcodes and 2-4 random nucleotides.

This receptor was identified in a woman aged 40 to 50 in good health. Sequenced material: blood. The rearrangement joins TRBV7-9 to TRBJ2-7, with 7 bases that match TRBD1. CDR3 loop: CASSLAQGSGQYF. Written as DNA, the CDR3 is TGTGCCAGCAGCTTAGCACAGGGGTCCGGGCAGTACTTC.